This T cell receptor beta chain was sequenced for a study of CD8 T cells in ankylosing spondylitis. V was pared by 7 bases and J by 6 bases, with 19 bases between. Germline assignment: CDR1 MNHEY and CDR2 SMNVEV (reference sequence). The CDR3 is 15 residues long. Notes on the study in general: The study looked at matched synovial fluid samples from ankylosing spondylitis patients. Disease-linked clones were reported to be significantly enriched there. Seven to nine highly homologous variants made up a TCR beta motif that seemed to typify ankylosing spondylitis blood.

Libraries for TCR beta were made by quantitative 5'-RACE with molecular barcodes. From the 5' RACE reads, TCRdb called clonotypes with MiXCR, one entry per CDR3 protein. The sample yields about 90,000 distinct CDR3 sequences, about 9% seen once. On this clonotype itself: The antigen is undetermined.

This clonotype was obtained from a male donor with ankylosing spondylitis. The sample consisted of blood, either unsorted or a sorted T cell fraction (not recorded which). The chain carries TRBV27 and TRBJ2-1; D is perhaps TRBD1 or TRBD2 (6 bases each). The CDR3 reads CASTRRGESFNEQFF. The DNA of the CDR3 is TGTGCCAGCACAAGAAGGGGGGAGTCATTCAATGAGCAGTTCTTC.